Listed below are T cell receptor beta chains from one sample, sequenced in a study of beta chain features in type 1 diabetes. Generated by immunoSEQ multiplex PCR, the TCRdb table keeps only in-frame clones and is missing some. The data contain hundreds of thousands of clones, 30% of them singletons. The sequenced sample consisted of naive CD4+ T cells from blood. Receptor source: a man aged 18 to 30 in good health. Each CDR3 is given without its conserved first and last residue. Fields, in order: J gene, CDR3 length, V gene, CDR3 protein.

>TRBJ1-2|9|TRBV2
AGTGLGGYT
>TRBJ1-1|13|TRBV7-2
ASSAAAHLSSEAF
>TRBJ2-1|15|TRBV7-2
ASSLAPAGGSYNEQF
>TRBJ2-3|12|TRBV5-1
ASSLRSSTDTQY
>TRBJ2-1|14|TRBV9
ASSVFLAGDKAEQF
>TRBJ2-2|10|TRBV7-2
ASSFFAGELF
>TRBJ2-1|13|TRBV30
AWKPVWVLHNEQF
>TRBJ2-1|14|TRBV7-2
ASSGASGSGNNEQF
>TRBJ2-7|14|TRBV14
ASSPYGRGQGSEQY
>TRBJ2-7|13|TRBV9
ASSASGHLGDEQY
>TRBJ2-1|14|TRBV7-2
ASSLGLALFYNEQF
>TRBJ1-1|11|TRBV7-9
ASSFGSPTEAF
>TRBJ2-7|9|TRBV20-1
SARWAYEQY
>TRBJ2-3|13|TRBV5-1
ASSLTGLSTDTQY
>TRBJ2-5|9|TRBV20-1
SGANRETQY
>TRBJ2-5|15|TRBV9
ASSVVEGTADLKTQY
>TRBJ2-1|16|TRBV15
ATSQLAGGGSNYNEQF
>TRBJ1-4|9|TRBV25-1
ASRINEKLF
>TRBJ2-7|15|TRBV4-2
ASSQVGGGRVLYEQY
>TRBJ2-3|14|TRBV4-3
ASSHLFREGTDTQY
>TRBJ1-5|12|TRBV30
AWSGSGGYQPQH
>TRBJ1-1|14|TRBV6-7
ASSYSDKGVLTEAF
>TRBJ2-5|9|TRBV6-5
ASSARKTQY
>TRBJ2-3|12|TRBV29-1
SVEGTIHPDTQY
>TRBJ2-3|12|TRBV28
ASSFRTGPDTQY
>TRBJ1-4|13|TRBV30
AWSAQPGTNEKLF
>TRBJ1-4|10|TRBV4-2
ASSQERQKLF
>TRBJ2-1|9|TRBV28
ASSLSHEQF
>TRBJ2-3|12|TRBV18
ASSPILSWDTQY
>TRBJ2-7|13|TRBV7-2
ASSTSGRASEEQY
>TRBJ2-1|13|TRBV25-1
ASSDELAGYNEQF
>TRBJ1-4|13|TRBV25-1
ASSELPGRDEKLF
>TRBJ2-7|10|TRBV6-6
ASSYAGSEQY
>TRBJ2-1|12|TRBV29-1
SVEAGPTYNEQF
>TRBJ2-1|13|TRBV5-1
ASSLESGRRDEQF
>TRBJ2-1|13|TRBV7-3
ASSQGLAEYNEQF
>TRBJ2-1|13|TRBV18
ASSRTSGGYNEQF
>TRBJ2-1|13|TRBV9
ASSTLGGGHNEQF
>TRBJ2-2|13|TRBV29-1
SAKSPGTSAGELF
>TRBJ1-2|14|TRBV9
ASSVKWTGKDYGYT
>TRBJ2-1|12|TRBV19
ASSILAGPYEQF
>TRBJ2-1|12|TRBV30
AWSGGGAYNEQF
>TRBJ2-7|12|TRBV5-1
ASSPRPPAYEQY
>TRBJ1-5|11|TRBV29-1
SVEIQANQPQH
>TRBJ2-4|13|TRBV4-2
ASSQDQGTKNIQY
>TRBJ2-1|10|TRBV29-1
SYTSGNNEQF
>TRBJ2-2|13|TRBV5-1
ASSSSGVNTGELF
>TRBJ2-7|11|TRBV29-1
SVDGTGLYEQY
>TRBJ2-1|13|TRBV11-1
ASSLSGRRINEQF
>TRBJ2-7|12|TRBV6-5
ASFPGVESYEQY
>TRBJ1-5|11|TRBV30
AWGDRVGQPQH
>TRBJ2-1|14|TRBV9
ASSVEAASRNNEQF
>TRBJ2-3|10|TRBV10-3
ASTASTDTQY